Listed below are T cell receptor beta chains from one sample, sequenced in a study of T cell responses to AZD1222 COVID-19 vaccine. The repertoire was sequenced with immunoSEQ multiplex PCR; TCRdb's copy has only in-frame clones and lacks some. Of about 200,000 clones listed, 80% to 95% are singletons. The sequenced sample was peripheral blood, obtained on day 0 of AZD1222 vaccination. All receptors come from an adult in good health. Both conserved end residues are part of each CDR3. The D gene is left open where the match is weak. Size is omitted from some rows. Given values are once, few, many or a class for expanded clones.

v_call	d_call	j_call	clone_size	cdr3_nt	cdr3_aa
TRBV6-5	.	TRBJ1-2	.	TGTGCCAGCAGTCCTGGACGGGGTGGCTACACCTTC	CASSPGRGGYTF
TRBV5-1	.	TRBJ2-2	.	TGCGCCAGCAGCTTAAAGGGGTTCTACGTAGGGCAGGCCGACACCGGGGAGCTGTTTTTT	CASSLKGFYVGQADTGELFF
TRBV3-1/TRBV3-2	.	TRBJ1-1	.	TGTGCCAGCAGCCAACGCTCCCGTGACAACAACACTGAAGCTTTCTTT	CASSQRSRDNNTEAFF
TRBV7-6	.	TRBJ2-2	once	TGTGCCAGCAGCCCGAACACCGGGGAGCTGTTTTTT	CASSPNTGELFF
TRBV6-1	.	TRBJ1-5	.	TGTGCCAGCAGCGAAAGGTGGGGGGCTTACAATCAGCCCCAGCATTTT	CASSERWGAYNQPQHF
TRBV6-5	.	TRBJ1-3	.	TGTGCCAGCAGTTACGGGGGAAGCGAAAACACCATATATTTT	CASSYGGSENTIYF
TRBV6-5	TRBD1	TRBJ1-5	.	TGTGCCAGCACCCCCGGGACAGGCAATAATCAGCCCCAGCATTTT	CASTPGTGNNQPQHF
TRBV2	.	TRBJ1-2	.	TGTGCCAGCACCCCTCGGGACACCTCGGCAAAGGGCTACACCTTC	CASTPRDTSAKGYTF
TRBV2	.	TRBJ1-1	once	TGTGCCAGCACCACAGGACGGAACACTGAAGCTTTCTTT	CASTTGRNTEAFF
TRBV7-8	TRBD2	TRBJ2-2	.	TGTGCCAGCAGCTTAGTCGGACCTACTAGCGGGGGAGGGACCGGGGAGCTGTTTTTT	CASSLVGPTSGGGTGELFF
TRBV5-1	TRBD1	TRBJ1-2	once	TGCGCCAGCAGCCCGGATGGGACAGCTAACTATGGCTACACCTTC	CASSPDGTANYGYTF
TRBV2	.	TRBJ1-2	.	TGTGCCAGCAGTGTACAGGCCGGCGGCTACACCTTC	CASSVQAGGYTF
TRBV28	.	TRBJ2-6	.	TGTGCCAGCAGTTCTTCAGGGCAAGGGGCCAACGTCCTGACTTTC	CASSSSGQGANVLTF
TRBV18	.	TRBJ2-5	.	TGTGCCAGCTCACGAAACACCGGGGGGCGGCATGGGGAGACCCAGTACTTC	CASSRNTGGRHGETQYF
TRBV18	.	TRBJ1-1	.	TGTGCCAGCTCACCCTCAGGGATAAGCACTGAAGCTTTCTTT	CASSPSGISTEAFF
TRBV19	TRBD2	TRBJ2-1	.	TGTGCCAGTCGGGCTAGCGGGGGCTACAATGAGCAGTTCTTC	CASRASGGYNEQFF
TRBV5-5	.	TRBJ1-1	.	TGTGCCAGCAGCTTTAATTGGGCTAGGAACACTGAAGCTTTCTTT	CASSFNWARNTEAFF
TRBV7-2	.	TRBJ2-2	.	TGTGCCAGCAGTGAAATAGTGAACACCGGGGAGCTGTTTTTT	CASSEIVNTGELFF
TRBV19	.	TRBJ1-2	.	TGTGCCAGTAGTTTGATACTCTCGGGGTATGGCTACACCTTC	CASSLILSGYGYTF
TRBV2	.	TRBJ1-6	.	TGTGCCAGCAGTAACACATGGGGCGGTAGGTCACCCCTCCACTTT	CASSNTWGGRSPLHF
TRBV9	.	TRBJ2-5	.	TGTGCCAGCAGCGTTCAGGGTCAAGAGACCCAGTACTTC	CASSVQGQETQYF
TRBV9	.	TRBJ1-1	.	TGTGCCAGCAGCGTAGGGGGGCGGAACACTGAAGCTTTCTTT	CASSVGGRNTEAFF
TRBV7-6	TRBD1	TRBJ2-2	.	TGTGCCAGCAGCTTTGGGACAGGGGGCACCGGGGAGCTGTTTTTT	CASSFGTGGTGELFF
TRBV10-3	TRBD1	TRBJ2-7	few	TGTGCCATCGGGACAGGGCTTGGTCTTAGCTACGAGCAGTACTTC	CAIGTGLGLSYEQYF
TRBV3-1/TRBV3-2	TRBD1	TRBJ1-1	.	TGTGCCAGCAGCCAAGATATAGGGACAGGGTTACCGAACACTGAAGCTTTCTTT	CASSQDIGTGLPNTEAFF
TRBV10-3	TRBD1	TRBJ1-2	.	TGTGCCATCAGTGAGGCCGAGGGGGCTGGTGGCTACACCTTC	CAISEAEGAGGYTF
TRBV6-6	.	TRBJ1-2	.	TGTGCCAGCCGAAACAGGGAGGCGAGCTATGGCTACACCTTC	CASRNREASYGYTF
TRBV5-1	TRBD1	TRBJ1-3	.	TGCGCCAGCAGCCGGGCGGGACAGGGTATCTCGTCTGGAAACACCATATATTTT	CASSRAGQGISSGNTIYF
TRBV28	.	TRBJ1-3	.	TGTGCCAGCACCCGTATTACCTCTGGAAACACCATATATTTT	CASTRITSGNTIYF
TRBV18	TRBD1	TRBJ1-1	.	TGTGCCAGCTCAGACACCGTCCCGACAGGGGCTTCTGAAGCTTTCTTT	CASSDTVPTGASEAFF
TRBV12-5	TRBD2	TRBJ2-1	once	TGTGCTAGTGGTACTAGCGGGGCTGGTGAGCAGTTCTTC	CASGTSGAGEQFF